The clone carrying this T cell receptor beta chain was observed at least ten times. The antigen remains undetermined. TCRdb re-called the 5' RACE reads through MiXCR, storing one row per CDR3 protein. This table has tens of thousands of distinct CDR3 sequences, approximately 3.6% appearing once. This specimen comes from a study of neurological immune-mediated disorders. The overall study: For the 35 or so multiple sclerosis patients, the disease was relapsing-remitting in roughly 31 and secondary progressive in 3.

Germline loops: CDR1 MNHEY, CDR2 SVGAGI. The CDR3 has 14 residues. V lost 5 bases and J lost 5, with 12 bases in between. Points from the study as a whole: None of the CDR3 amino acid sequences in expanded clones turned up in more than one subject, which points to private repertoires in all groups.

Sample: CD4+ T cells from blood. The V call is TRBV6-5, the J call TRBJ2-2; D unclear. This sequence originates from a woman in her 40s with multiple sclerosis. The CDR3 loop reads CASSPSLQTGELFF. DNA of the CDR3: TGTGCCAGCAGTCCGTCACTTCAGACCGGGGAGCTGTTTTTT.